This TCR beta chain is from a study of T cells in Graves' hyperthyroidism and ophthalmopathy. The wider study: Specimen type is peripheral blood, collected at initial diagnosis prior to any treatment. General study findings and limits: Peripheral blood also featured most of the thyroid clonotypes expanded above 0.001.

The sample holds many counts of this clonotype. Its cognate antigen is unknown. V dropped 5 bases and J dropped 8; count of bases not matched to a gene: 24. The germline V gene has CDR1 MDHEN and CDR2 SYDVKM. This CDR3 has 19 residues. Amplification yielded TCR beta CDR3 regions, with RNA transcripts as the source. TCR CDR3 regions were first amplified by RT-PCR with HTBI primers. TCRdb ran MiXCR on the multiplex PCR reads and lists one entry per CDR3 protein. This table holds about 690,000 distinct CDR3 sequences, 15% to 20% found once. Lactation, pregnancy, other autoimmune disease or uncontrolled infection excluded patients. Fresh 10 ml peripheral blood yielded PBMCs.

J is TRBJ2-3 and V is TRBV28; 8 nucleotides align to TRBD1. The sequence derives from a man aged 50 or older with Graves' hyperthyroidism. Input material: blood. This chain's CDR3 is CASSLIMEDRVSFPGTQYF. In DNA, the CDR3 is TGTGCCAGCAGTCTAATAATGGAGGACAGGGTATCTTTTCCCGGTACGCAGTATTTT. Complete variable domain (other parts from reference TRBV28 and TRBJ2-3): DVKVTQSSRYLVKRTGEKVFLECVQDMDHENMFWYRQDPGLGLRLIYFSYDVKMKEKGDIPEGYSVSREKKERFSLILESASTNQTSMYLCASSLIMEDRVSFPGTQYFGPGTRLTVL.